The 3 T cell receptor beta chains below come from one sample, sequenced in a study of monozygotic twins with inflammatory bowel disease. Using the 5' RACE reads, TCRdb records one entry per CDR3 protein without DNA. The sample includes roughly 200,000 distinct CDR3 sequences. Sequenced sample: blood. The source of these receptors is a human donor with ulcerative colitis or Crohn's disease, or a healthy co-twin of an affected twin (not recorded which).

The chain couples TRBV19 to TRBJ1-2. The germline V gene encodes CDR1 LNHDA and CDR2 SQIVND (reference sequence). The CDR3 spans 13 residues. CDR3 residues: CASSIGGSNGYTF.

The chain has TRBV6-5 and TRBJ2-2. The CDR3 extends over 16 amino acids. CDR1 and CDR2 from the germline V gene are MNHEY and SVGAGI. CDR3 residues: CASSYSRGKSTGELFF.

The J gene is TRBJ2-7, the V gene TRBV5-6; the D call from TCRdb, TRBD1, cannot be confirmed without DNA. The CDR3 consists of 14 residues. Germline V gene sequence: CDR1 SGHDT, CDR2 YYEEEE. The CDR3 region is CASSQTGAAYEQYF.